Given below is one TCR beta chain in context. As yet, its antigen is unknown. This specimen comes from a study of type 1 and type 2 diabetes patients. Study overall: Donors were type 1 diabetes, type 2 diabetes, or nondiabetic controls. Regarding the study as a whole: In type 2 diabetes, highly-expanded CD4+ clones took a median around 4% of reads. With limited T2D and control samples, some T1D-only expanded clones may not be T1D-specific.

Other autoimmune diseases and infections within the past four weeks excluded donors. The CDR3 contains 12 residues. Germline-derived CDR1 and CDR2 are SNHLY and FYNNEI. Unmatched junction bases numbered 4, after V lost 10 bases and J lost 2 bases. Amplification started from genomic DNA. Multiplex PCR with 30 forward and 13 reverse primers amplified the TCR beta CDR3. TCRdb re-analysed the multiplex PCR reads in MiXCR, keeping a single row per CDR3 protein. The data contain about 290,000 distinct CDR3 sequences, 45% to 60% of them singletons. The chain joins TRBV2 to TRBJ2-7, with 8 bases lining up with TRBD1. The sequence was obtained from a man between 18 and 29 years old with type 2 diabetes. The sequencing input was peripheral blood mononuclear cells (PBMCs). CDR3 bases: TGTGCCACCTCGGACAGGGCCTACGAGCAGTACTTC. Its translation: CATSDRAYEQYF.